This T cell receptor beta chain was recorded in a study of radiation and T cells in renal cell carcinoma. Study in general: Nephrectomy followed 15 Gy stereotactic body radiation by 4 weeks.

This CDR3 region has 14 residues. Germline CDR1 and CDR2: ENHRY and SYGVKD. V was trimmed by 7 bases and J by 0 bases, leaving 10 bases between them. The study, taken as a whole, reports: In blood, top tumor clones expanded by 2 weeks, shrinking by 4. No pretreatment tumor biopsies were available for baseline clonotypes.

The method was immunoSEQ multiplex PCR; TCRdb's version includes in-frame clones alone and lacks a portion of them. The table includes 120,000 to 150,000 clones, 88% detected once. Time point specified: baseline pretreatment blood. The treatment here: 15 Gy SBRT to primary tumor, nephrectomy 4 weeks later. Blood was sampled at baseline, 2 weeks and 4 weeks after SBRT. A single count supports this clone. Antigen unknown. This clonotype was obtained from a woman in her 70s with renal cell carcinoma. Material: blood, obtained from a patient whose treatment included radiotherapy and nephrectomy. The chain joins TRBV10-3 to TRBJ2-1, with D unresolved. In DNA, the CDR3 is TGTGCCATCAAAGACTCAAGCTCCTACAATGAGCAGTTCTTC. Its translation: CAIKDSSSYNEQFF.